The source of this T cell receptor beta chain is a study of CD8+CD57+ T cells in acquired aplastic anemia. Background on the study: Sorted cells (CD4+ and CD8+) yielded DNA amounts that averaged approximately 3.1 ug.

By flow cytometry, patients selected for sequencing had shown an expansion of CD8+CD57+ cells. Among the patients, all had severe acquired aplastic anemia. Receipt of therapy had not occurred in any patient by the time of blood sampling. V lost 4 bases and J 2 bases, leaving 11 bases between the germline ends. Germline values: CDR1 LNHDA, CDR2 SQIVND (reference sequence). The CDR3 sequence is 14 residues long. According to the study, genomic DNA was the template for TCR beta VDJ and CDR3 profiling. TCRdb passed the reads through MiXCR, listing each CDR3 protein once. The data show 150,000 to 200,000 distinct CDR3 sequences, roughly 50% seen once. The sample holds many counts of this clonotype.

This sequence was found in a human donor with aplastic anemia. The rearrangement joins TRBV19 to TRBJ1-1; D unresolved. The sample taken for sequencing was sorted CD4+, CD8+, or CD8+CD57+ T cells (not recorded which) from PBMCs. The CDR3 protein is CASSTSAVNTEAFF. The DNA of the CDR3 is TGTGCCAGTAGTACCTCGGCGGTAAACACTGAAGCTTTCTTT.